Below are 9 T cell receptor beta chains sequenced from a single sample in a study of Ad26.COV2.S vaccination and SARS-CoV-2 variants. TCRdb's copy holds only in-frame clones and misses some; the assay was immunoSEQ multiplex PCR. The sample has hundreds of thousands of clones; around 90% are singletons. The sequencing used peripheral blood, collected after recovery from COVID-19. The source of these receptors is a human donor who had recovered from COVID-19.

The chain couples TRBV4-1 to TRBJ1-1, with a possible D match to TRBD1 (6 bases). V shed 4 bases and J shed 1 base, with 13 bases lying between them. The CDR3 loop spans 15 amino acids. Germline CDR1 MGHRA, CDR2 YSYEKL. CDR3: CASSPGRGPNTEAFF. CDR3 coding DNA: TGCGCCAGCAGCCCGGGGCGGGGGCCGAACACTGAAGCTTTCTTT.

The chain joins TRBV7-2 to TRBJ1-4; D is perhaps TRBD1 (5 bases). This CDR3 has 15 residues. Trimming removed 6 bases from V and 8 bases from J, with 19 bases in between. Germline V gene sequence: CDR1 SGHTA, CDR2 FQGNSA. The DNA for the CDR3 is TGTGCCAGCAGATCCAAGGGATCATGGGGGGAAAAACTGTTTTTT. It translates to CASRSKGSWGEKLFF. The complete variable domain, with remaining parts taken from reference TRBV7-2 and TRBJ1-4, reads GAGVSQSPSNKVTEKGKDVELRCDPISGHTALYWYRQSLGQGLEFLIYFQGNSAPDKSGLPSDRFSAERTGGSVSTLTIQRTQQEDSAVYLCASRSKGSWGEKLFFGSGTQLSVL.

The chain links TRBV6-5 to TRBJ1-2; TRBD1 is a possible D gene (6 bases). Trimming took off 6 bases at V and 4 bases at J, with 15 bases between the two ends. This CDR3 is built from 14 residues. Germline assignment: CDR1 MNHEY and CDR2 SVGAGI. CDR3 coding DNA: TGTGCCAGCAGCCCGACAGGATTTAGCTATGGCTACACCTTC. It specifies CASSPTGFSYGYTF.

This sequence joins TRBV21-1 and TRBJ1-1; TRBD1 is taken as the D call from the table, unchecked against the DNA. TRBV21-1 is shown as a pseudogene. This CDR3 has 17 residues. DNA for the CDR3: TGTGCCAGCAACACTATAACAGGGACCCGGTTGAACACTGAAGCTTTCTTT. It is translated as CASNTITGTRLNTEAFF.

The chain combines TRBV29-1 with TRBJ2-1; the D is unclear. The CDR3 covers 11 residues. From germline, CDR1 is SQVTM and CDR2 ANQGSEA. V was cut by 4 bases and J by 7 bases, with 8 bases left in between. The CDR3 DNA is TGCAGCGTTGGCCGTGGAAATGAGCAGTTCTTC. It yields the protein CSVGRGNEQFF.

The chain recombines TRBV5-1 with TRBJ2-7, with 11 nucleotides matching TRBD2. V lost 1 base and J lost 2; bases outside the gene matches: 2. CDR1 and CDR2 from the germline V gene are SGHRS and YFSETQ. This CDR3 spans 15 amino acids. CDR3 sequence: CASSLFSGGAYEQYF. CDR3 in DNA: TGCGCCAGCAGCTTGTTTAGCGGGGGGGCCTACGAGCAGTACTTC.

This clone was observed a handful of times. The rearrangement uses TRBV5-5 and TRBJ2-3; 8 bases agree with TRBD2. V gave up 2 bases and J gave up 3 bases; unmatched junction bases: 8. The CDR3 contains 16 residues. CDR1 is SGHKS, CDR2 YYEKEE, per germline (reference sequence). The CDR3 loop reads CASSFSPGGATDTQYF. DNA for the CDR3: TGTGCCAGCAGCTTTAGCCCGGGGGGGGCGACAGATACGCAGTATTTT.

This sequence joins TRBV5-1 and TRBJ1-6; unclear D gene. Per the germline V gene, CDR1 is SGHRS and CDR2 is YFSETQ. Deletions cut 4 bases from V and 7 bases from J, with 18 bases between. The CDR3 totals 16 residues. In nucleotides, the CDR3 is TGCGCCAGCAGCATAGCCTTACGGACCCCCAATTCACCCCTCCACTTT. It yields the protein CASSIALRTPNSPLHF. Based on the CDR3 plus reference TRBV5-1 and TRBJ1-6, the full variable domain is KAGVTQTPRYLIKTRGQQVTLSCSPISGHRSVSWYQQTPGQGLQFLFEYFSETQRNKGNFPGRFSGRQFSNSRSEMNVSTLELGDSALYLCASSIALRTPNSPLHFGNGTRLTVT.

The chain links TRBV5-1 to TRBJ1-4; D remains unclear. CDR1 and CDR2 (germline): SGHRS, YFSETQ. Trimming pared 5 bases from V and 0 bases from J, leaving 8 bases between. The CDR3 is 14 amino acids. This CDR3 reads CASRQLATNEKLFF. CDR3 coding DNA: TGCGCCAGCAGACAGCTTGCAACTAATGAAAAACTGTTTTTT.